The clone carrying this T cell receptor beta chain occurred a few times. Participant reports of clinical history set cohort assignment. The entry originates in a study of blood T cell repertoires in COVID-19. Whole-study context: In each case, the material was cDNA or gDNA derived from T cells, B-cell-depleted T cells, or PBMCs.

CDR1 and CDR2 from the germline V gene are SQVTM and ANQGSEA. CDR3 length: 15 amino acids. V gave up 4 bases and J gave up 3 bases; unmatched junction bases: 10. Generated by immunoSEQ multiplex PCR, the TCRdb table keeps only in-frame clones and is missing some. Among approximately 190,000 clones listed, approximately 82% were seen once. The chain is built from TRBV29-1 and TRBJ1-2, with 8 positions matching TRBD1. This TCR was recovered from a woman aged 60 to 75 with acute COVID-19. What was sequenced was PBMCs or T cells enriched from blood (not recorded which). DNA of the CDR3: TGCAGCGTTGTCGGAAGCGGACAGGGTGACTATGGCTACACCTTC. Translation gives CSVVGSGQGDYGYTF.